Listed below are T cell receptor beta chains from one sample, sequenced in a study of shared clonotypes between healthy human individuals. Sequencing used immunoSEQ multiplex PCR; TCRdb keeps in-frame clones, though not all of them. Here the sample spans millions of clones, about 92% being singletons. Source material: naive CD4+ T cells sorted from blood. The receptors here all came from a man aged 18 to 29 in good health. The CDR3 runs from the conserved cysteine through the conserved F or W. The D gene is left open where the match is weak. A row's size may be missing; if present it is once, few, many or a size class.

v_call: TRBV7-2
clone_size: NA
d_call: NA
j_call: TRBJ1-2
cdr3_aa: CASSSRGNYGYTF
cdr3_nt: TGTGCCAGCAGCTCCAGGGGCAACTATGGCTACACCTTC

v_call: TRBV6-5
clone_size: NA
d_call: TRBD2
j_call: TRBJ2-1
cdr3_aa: CASSTSGASYNEQFF
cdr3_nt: TGTGCCAGCAGCACTAGCGGGGCTTCCTACAATGAGCAGTTCTTC

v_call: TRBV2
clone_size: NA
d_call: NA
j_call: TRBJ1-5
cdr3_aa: CATRRDNQPQHF
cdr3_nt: TGTGCCACCCGAAGGGACAATCAGCCCCAGCATTTT

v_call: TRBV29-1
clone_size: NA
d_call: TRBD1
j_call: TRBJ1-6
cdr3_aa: CSVGDSGNSPLHF
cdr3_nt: TGCAGCGTGGGGGACAGTGGTAATTCACCCCTCCACTTT

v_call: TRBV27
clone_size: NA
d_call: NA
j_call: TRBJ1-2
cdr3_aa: CAVWGLNYGYTF
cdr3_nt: TGTGCCGTATGGGGCCTTAACTATGGCTACACCTTC

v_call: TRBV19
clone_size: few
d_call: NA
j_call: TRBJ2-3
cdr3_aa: CASSIEFTDTQYF
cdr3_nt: TGTGCCAGTAGTATTGAATTCACAGATACGCAGTATTTT

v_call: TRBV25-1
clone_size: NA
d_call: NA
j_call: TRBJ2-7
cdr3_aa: CASSETKLGLSSYEQYF
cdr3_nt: TGTGCCAGCAGTGAAACGAAGTTGGGGCTAAGCTCCTACGAGCAGTACTTC

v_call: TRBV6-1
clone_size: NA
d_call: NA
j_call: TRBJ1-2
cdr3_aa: CASSVLDSSNYGYTF
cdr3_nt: TGTGCCAGCAGTGTGTTGGACAGCTCTAACTATGGCTACACCTTC

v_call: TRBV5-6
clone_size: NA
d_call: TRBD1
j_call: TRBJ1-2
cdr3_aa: CASSSGQGDGYTF
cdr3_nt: TGTGCCAGCAGCTCTGGACAGGGGGATGGCTACACCTTC

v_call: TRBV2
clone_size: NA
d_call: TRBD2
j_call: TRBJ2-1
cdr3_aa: CASSVLAGGLDEQFF
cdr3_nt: TGTGCCAGCAGTGTACTAGCGGGAGGGTTGGATGAGCAGTTCTTC

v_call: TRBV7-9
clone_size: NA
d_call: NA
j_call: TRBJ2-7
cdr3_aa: CASSFRDGSSYEQYF
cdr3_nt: TGTGCCAGCAGCTTCCGGGACGGAAGCTCCTACGAGCAGTACTTC

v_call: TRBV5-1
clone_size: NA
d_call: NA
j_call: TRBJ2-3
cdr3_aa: CASSSDPRNRPGTQYF
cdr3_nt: TGCGCCAGCAGCTCCGACCCCCGCAACAGGCCCGGTACGCAGTATTTT

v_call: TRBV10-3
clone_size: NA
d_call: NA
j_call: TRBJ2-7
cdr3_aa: CAISPSFEQYF
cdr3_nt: TGTGCCATCAGTCCTAGCTTCGAGCAGTACTTC

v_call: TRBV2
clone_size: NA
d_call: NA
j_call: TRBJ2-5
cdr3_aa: CASRGVGGPGETQYF
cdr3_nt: TGTGCCAGCAGGGGCGTTGGGGGCCCCGGGGAGACCCAGTACTTC

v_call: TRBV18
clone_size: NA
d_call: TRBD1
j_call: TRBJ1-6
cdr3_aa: CASSPGTGDSPLHF
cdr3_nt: TGTGCCAGCTCGCCCGGGACAGGGGATTCACCCCTCCACTTT

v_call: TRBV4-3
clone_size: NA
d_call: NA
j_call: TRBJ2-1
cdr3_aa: CASSQDNGLGSGTGNEQFF
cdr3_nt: TGCGCCAGCAGCCAAGATAATGGGTTGGGGAGCGGGACAGGCAATGAGCAGTTCTTC

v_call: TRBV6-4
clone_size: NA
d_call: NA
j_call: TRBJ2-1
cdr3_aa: CASSDAGSVGYNEQFF
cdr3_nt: TGTGCCAGCAGTGACGCCGGGAGTGTGGGATACAATGAGCAGTTCTTC

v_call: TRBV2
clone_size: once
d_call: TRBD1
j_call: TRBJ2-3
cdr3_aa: CASSEMGQGIDTQYF
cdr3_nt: TGTGCCAGCAGTGAGATGGGACAGGGGATAGATACGCAGTATTTT

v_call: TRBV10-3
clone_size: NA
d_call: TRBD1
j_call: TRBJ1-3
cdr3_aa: CAISEGQGVSGNTIYF
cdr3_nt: TGTGCCATCAGTGAGGGACAGGGGGTCTCTGGAAACACCATATATTTT

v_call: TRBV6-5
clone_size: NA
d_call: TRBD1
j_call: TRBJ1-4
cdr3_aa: CASSYTGTGLEKLFF
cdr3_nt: TGTGCCAGCAGTTACACCGGGACAGGGTTGGAAAAACTGTTTTTT

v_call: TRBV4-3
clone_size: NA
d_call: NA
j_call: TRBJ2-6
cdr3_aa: CASSQDSVGGANVLTF
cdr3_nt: TGCGCCAGCAGCCAAGATTCGGTAGGTGGGGCCAACGTCCTGACTTTC

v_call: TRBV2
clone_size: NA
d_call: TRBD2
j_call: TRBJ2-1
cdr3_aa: CASREGLAGNNEQFF
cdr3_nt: TGTGCCAGCAGAGAGGGACTAGCGGGAAACAATGAGCAGTTCTTC

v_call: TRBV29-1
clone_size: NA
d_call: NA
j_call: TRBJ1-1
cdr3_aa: CSVEGGNTEAFF
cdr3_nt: TGCAGCGTTGAAGGGGGGAACACTGAAGCTTTCTTT

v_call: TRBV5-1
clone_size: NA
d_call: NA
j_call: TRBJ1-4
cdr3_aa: CASSLIVAGTDEKLFF
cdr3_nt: TGCGCCAGCAGCTTGATCGTAGCCGGCACTGATGAAAAACTGTTTTTT

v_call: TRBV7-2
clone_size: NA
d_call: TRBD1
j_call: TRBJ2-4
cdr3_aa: CASSLFWGQETIAKNIQYF
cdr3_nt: TGTGCCAGCAGCTTATTTTGGGGACAGGAAACCATAGCCAAAAACATTCAGTACTTC

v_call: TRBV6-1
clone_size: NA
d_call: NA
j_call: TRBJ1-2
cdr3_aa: CASSEAPTPLRGGYTF
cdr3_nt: TGTGCCAGCAGTGAAGCGCCTACCCCCCTTAGGGGTGGCTACACCTTC

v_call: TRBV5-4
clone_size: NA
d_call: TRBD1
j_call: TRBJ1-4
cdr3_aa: CASSSDRARGNEKLFF
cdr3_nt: TGTGCCAGCAGCTCTGACAGGGCTAGGGGAAATGAAAAACTGTTTTTT

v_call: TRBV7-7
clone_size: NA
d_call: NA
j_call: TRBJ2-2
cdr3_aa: CASSLDTLPTGELFF
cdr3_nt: TGTGCTAGCAGCTTAGACACTCTTCCCACCGGGGAGCTGTTTTTT

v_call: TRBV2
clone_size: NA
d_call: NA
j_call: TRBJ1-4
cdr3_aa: CASSEIRANEKLFF
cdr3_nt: TGTGCCAGCAGTGAAATCAGGGCCAATGAAAAACTGTTTTTT

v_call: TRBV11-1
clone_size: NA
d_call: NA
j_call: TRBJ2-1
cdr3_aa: CASSSTGTYNEQFF
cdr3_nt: TGTGCCAGCAGTTCGACAGGTACCTACAATGAGCAGTTCTTC

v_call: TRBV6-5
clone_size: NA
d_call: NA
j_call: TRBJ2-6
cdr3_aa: CASSLQGSGANVLTF
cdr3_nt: TGTGCCAGCAGTCTACAGGGCTCTGGGGCCAACGTCCTGACTTTC

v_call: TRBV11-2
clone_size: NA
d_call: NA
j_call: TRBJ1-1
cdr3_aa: CASSRGNGAITEAFF
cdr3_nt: TGTGCCAGCAGTAGGGGGAACGGGGCCATCACTGAAGCTTTCTTT

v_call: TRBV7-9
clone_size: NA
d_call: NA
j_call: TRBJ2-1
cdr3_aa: CASSPSHNEQFF
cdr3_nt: TGTGCCAGCAGCCCAAGTCACAATGAGCAGTTCTTC

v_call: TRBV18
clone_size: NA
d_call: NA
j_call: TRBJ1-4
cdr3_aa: CASSPAGGVATNEKLFF
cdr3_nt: TGTGCCAGCTCACCCGCGGGGGGAGTCGCAACTAATGAAAAACTGTTTTTT

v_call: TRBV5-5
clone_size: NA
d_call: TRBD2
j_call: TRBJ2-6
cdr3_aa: CASSFLGLAGGGTGANVLTF
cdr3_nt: TGTGCCAGCAGCTTTTTGGGACTAGCGGGAGGAGGGACTGGGGCCAACGTCCTGACTTTC

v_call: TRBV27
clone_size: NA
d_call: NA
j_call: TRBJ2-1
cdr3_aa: CASRYGRNNEQFF
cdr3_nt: TGTGCCAGCAGATACGGACGGAACAATGAGCAGTTCTTC

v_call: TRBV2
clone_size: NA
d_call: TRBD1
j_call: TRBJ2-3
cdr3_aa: CASSNRDRATDTQYF
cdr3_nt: TGTGCCAGCAGTAACCGGGACAGGGCCACAGATACGCAGTATTTT

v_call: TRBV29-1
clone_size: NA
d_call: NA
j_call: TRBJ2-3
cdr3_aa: CSVDASDLTDTQYF
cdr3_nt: TGCAGCGTTGACGCATCCGACCTCACAGATACGCAGTATTTT

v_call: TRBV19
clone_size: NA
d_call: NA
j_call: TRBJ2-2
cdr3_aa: CASSIPGNTGELFF
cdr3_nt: TGTGCCAGTAGTATCCCTGGGAACACCGGGGAGCTGTTTTTT

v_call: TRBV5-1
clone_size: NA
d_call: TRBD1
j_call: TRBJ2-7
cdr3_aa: CASSLGATGGAGHEQYF
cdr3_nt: TGCGCCAGCAGCTTGGGGGCGACAGGGGGCGCTGGACACGAGCAGTACTTC

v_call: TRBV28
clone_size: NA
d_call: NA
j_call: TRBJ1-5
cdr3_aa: CASSLQGDGNQPQHF
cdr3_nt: TGTGCCAGCAGTTTACAGGGCGACGGCAATCAGCCCCAGCATTTT

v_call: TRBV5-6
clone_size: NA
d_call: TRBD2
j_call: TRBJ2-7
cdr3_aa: CASSPRSRGAKSSYEQYF
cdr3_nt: TGTGCCAGCAGCCCCCGGTCGCGGGGGGCGAAAAGCTCCTACGAGCAGTACTTC

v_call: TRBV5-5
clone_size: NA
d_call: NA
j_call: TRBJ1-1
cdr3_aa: CASSLEGNTEAFF
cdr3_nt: TGTGCCAGCAGCTTGGAAGGAAACACTGAAGCTTTCTTT

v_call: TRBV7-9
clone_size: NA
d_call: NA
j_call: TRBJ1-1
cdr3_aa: CASSLGLGLDEAFF
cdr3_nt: TGTGCCAGCAGCTTAGGTCTGGGGCTAGATGAAGCTTTCTTT

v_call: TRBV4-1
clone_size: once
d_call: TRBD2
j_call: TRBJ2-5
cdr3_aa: CASSQVWSSGGAGGETQYF
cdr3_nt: TGCGCCAGCAGCCAAGTATGGTCTAGCGGGGGGGCCGGAGGAGAGACCCAGTACTTC

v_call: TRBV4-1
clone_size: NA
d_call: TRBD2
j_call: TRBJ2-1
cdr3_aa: CASSLGRAGFLSSYNEQFF
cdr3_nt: TGCGCCAGCAGCCTAGGGAGAGCGGGGTTCCTAAGCTCCTACAATGAGCAGTTCTTC

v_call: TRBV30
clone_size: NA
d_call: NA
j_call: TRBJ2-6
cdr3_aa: CAWSVSSGANVLTF
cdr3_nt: TGTGCCTGGAGTGTAAGCTCTGGGGCCAACGTCCTGACTTTC

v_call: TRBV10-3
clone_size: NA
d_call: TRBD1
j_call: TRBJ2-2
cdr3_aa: CAISPGQGWTGELFF
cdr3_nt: TGTGCCATCAGTCCGGGACAGGGCTGGACCGGGGAGCTGTTTTTT

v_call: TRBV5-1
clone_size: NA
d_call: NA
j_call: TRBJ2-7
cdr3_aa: CASSFLFGAYEQYF
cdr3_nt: TGCGCCAGCAGCTTCCTCTTCGGTGCCTACGAGCAGTACTTC

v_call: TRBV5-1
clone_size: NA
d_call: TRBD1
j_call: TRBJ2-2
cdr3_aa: CASSIGTGVTGELFF
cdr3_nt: TGCGCCAGCAGCATTGGGACAGGGGTCACCGGGGAGCTGTTTTTT

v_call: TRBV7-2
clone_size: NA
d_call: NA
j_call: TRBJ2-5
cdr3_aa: CASSLSQQETQYF
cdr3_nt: TGTGCCAGCAGCTTATCACAGCAAGAGACCCAGTACTTC

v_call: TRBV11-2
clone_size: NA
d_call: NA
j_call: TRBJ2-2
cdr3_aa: CASSLGMAAMGELFF
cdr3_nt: TGTGCCAGCAGCTTAGGGATGGCAGCCATGGGGGAGCTGTTTTTT

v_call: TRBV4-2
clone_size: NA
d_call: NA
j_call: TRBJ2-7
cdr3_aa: CASSPSVGIQTYEQYF
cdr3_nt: TGTGCCAGCAGCCCCTCGGTTGGCATCCAAACCTACGAGCAGTACTTC

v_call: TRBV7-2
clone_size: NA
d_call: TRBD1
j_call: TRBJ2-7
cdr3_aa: CASSFTRTGLRSYEQYF
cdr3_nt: TGTGCCAGCAGCTTTACCCGGACAGGCCTGAGGTCCTACGAGCAGTACTTC

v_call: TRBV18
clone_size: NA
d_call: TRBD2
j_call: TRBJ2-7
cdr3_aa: CASSTGGTGSYEQYF
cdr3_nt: TGTGCCAGCTCTACCGGGGGGACGGGATCCTACGAGCAGTACTTC

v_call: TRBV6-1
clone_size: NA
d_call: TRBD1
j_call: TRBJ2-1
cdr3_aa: CASTGQGSYNEQFF
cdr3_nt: TGTGCCAGCACGGGACAGGGGTCCTACAATGAGCAGTTCTTC

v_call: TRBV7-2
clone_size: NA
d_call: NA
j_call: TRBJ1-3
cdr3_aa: CASSLVGTGGNTIYF
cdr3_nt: TGTGCCAGCAGCTTAGTGGGGACCGGTGGGAACACCATATATTTT

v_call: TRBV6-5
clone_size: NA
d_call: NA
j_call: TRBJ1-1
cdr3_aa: CASSYGGGVTEAFF
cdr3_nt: TGTGCCAGCAGTTACGGAGGAGGGGTCACTGAAGCTTTCTTT

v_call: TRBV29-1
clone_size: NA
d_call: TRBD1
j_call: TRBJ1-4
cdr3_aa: CSVTQVGGQTNEKLFF
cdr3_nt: TGCAGCGTAACTCAGGTGGGGGGACAGACTAATGAAAAACTGTTTTTT